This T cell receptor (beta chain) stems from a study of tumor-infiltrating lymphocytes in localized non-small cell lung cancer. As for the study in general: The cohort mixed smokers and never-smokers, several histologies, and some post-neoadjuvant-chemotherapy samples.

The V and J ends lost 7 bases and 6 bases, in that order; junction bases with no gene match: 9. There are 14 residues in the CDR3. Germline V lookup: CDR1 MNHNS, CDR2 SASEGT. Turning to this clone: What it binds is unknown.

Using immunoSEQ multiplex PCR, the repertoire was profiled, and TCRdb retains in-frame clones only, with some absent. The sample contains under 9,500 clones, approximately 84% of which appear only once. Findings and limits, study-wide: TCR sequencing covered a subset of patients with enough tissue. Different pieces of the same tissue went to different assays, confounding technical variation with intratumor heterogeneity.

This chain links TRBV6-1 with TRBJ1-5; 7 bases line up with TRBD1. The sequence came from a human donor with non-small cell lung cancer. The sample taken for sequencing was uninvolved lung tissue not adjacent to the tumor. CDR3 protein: CASTPTGAGQPQHF. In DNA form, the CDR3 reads TGTGCCAGCACCCCTACAGGGGCGGGTCAGCCCCAGCATTTT.